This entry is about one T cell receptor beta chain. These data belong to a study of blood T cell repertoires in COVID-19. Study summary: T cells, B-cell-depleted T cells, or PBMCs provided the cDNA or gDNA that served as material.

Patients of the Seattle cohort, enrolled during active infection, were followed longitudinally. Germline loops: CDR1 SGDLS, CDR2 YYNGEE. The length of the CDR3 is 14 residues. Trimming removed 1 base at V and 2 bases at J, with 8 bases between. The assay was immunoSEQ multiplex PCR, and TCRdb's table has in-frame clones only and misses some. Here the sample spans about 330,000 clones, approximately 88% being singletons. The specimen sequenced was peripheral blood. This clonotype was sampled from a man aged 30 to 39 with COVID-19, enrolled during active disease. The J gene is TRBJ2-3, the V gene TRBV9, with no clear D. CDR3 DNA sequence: TGTGCCAGCAGCGTAATCGCCTACACAGATACGCAGTATTTT. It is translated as CASSVIAYTDTQYF. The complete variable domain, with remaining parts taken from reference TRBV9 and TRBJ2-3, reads DSGVTQTPKHLITATGQRVTLRCSPRSGDLSVYWYQQSLDQGLQFLIQYYNGEERAKGNILERFSAQQFPDLHSELNLSSLELGDSALYFCASSVIAYTDTQYFGPGTRLTVL.